A single sample gave rise to the 18 T cell receptor beta chains below, sequenced in a study of blood T cell repertoires in COVID-19. Data came from immunoSEQ multiplex PCR; TCRdb stores just in-frame clones and leaves some out. Altogether 350,000 or so clones are present, approximately 84% being singletons, with the ten largest covering roughly 0.94%. Source material: PBMCs or T cells enriched from blood (not recorded which). The receptors shown here come from a woman in her thirties who had recovered from COVID-19.

V is TRBV27 and J is TRBJ1-2, with TRBD1 as a possible D gene (5 bases). Per the germline V gene, CDR1 is MNHEY and CDR2 is SMNVEV (reference sequence). V was cut by 2 bases and J by 4 bases, with 17 bases left in between. The CDR3 sequence is 16 residues long. The CDR3 here is CASSLALFGHPYGYTF. The DNA of the CDR3 is TGTGCCAGCAGTTTAGCGCTATTTGGACATCCCTATGGCTACACCTTC.

The J gene is TRBJ2-1, the V gene TRBV7-2, with 13 bases aligning to TRBD2. CDR1 and CDR2 (germline): SGHTA, FQGNSA. The CDR3 loop spans 17 amino acids. Trimming at V came to 1 base and at J to 4 bases, leaving 4 bases not matched to a gene. In nucleotides, the CDR3 is TGTGCCAGCAGCTTAGTGGGGACTAGCGGGAAATACAATGAGCAGTTCTTC. Protein product: CASSLVGTSGKYNEQFF.

This clone was recorded once. J is TRBJ2-7 and V is TRBV13; 9 nucleotides align to TRBD2. Germline CDR1 reads PRHDT; CDR2 reads FYEKMQ (reference sequence). Trimming took 3 bases from V and 4 from J; bases not matched to a gene: 31. The CDR3 totals 23 residues. CDR3 sequence: CASSFSFSFSGGKGSDGDYEQYF. CDR3 DNA sequence: TGTGCCAGCAGCTTCTCTTTTAGTTTTAGCGGGGGAAAAGGATCCGATGGTGATTACGAGCAGTACTTC.

The chain has TRBV28 and TRBJ1-4; D remains ambiguous. V was cut by 4 bases and J by 11 bases, with 5 bases left in between. The CDR3 is 10 residues long. Germline V gene sequence: CDR1 MDHEN, CDR2 SYDVKM. CDR3 sequence reads: CASSSEKLFF. In DNA form, the CDR3 reads TGTGCCAGCAGTTCCGAGAAACTGTTTTTT.

This sequence joins TRBV7-8 and TRBJ1-5, with D tentatively TRBD1 (5 bases). Germline CDR1 and CDR2: SGHVS and FQNEAQ. The V gene lost 1 base and the J gene lost 2 bases, with 9 bases spanning the gap. CDR3 length: 15 residues. The CDR3 reads CASSLDQGGNQPQHF. The CDR3 coding sequence is TGTGCCAGCAGCTTAGACCAGGGCGGCAATCAGCCCCAGCATTTT.

This rearrangement joins TRBV19 to TRBJ1-2; tentative D call: TRBD1 (5 bases). The CDR3 has 15 residues. Trimming took off 5 bases at V and 0 bases at J, with 13 bases between the two ends. Germline-derived CDR1 and CDR2 are LNHDA and SQIVND (reference sequence). The CDR3 spells CASSLTATANYGYTF. The CDR3 DNA reads TGTGCCAGTAGTTTGACAGCCACAGCTAACTATGGCTACACCTTC.

The chain carries TRBV6-5 and TRBJ2-7; TRBD2 might be the D (5 bases). The CDR3 is 11 residues long. V was cut by 2 bases and J by 6 bases, with 5 bases left in between. Germline CDR1 MNHEY, CDR2 SVGAGI. CDR3 in DNA: TGTGCCAGCAGTTACGGGAGCGAGCAGTACTTC. Its protein product is CASSYGSEQYF.

V gene TRBV4-1 combines with J gene TRBJ1-5; D remains ambiguous. The V and J ends lost 0 bases and 4 bases respectively, with 13 bases between them. This CDR3 has 16 amino acids. The germline CDR1 and CDR2 sequences are MGHRA and YSYEKL. The DNA of the CDR3 is TGCGCCAGCAGCCAAGAGGAGATGGGGAGAAATCAGCCCCAGCATTTT. Its translation is CASSQEEMGRNQPQHF.

This clone was detected only a few times. The chain carries TRBV6-2 or TRBV6-3 and TRBJ2-5; the match to TRBD2 covers 9 bases. This CDR3 contains 14 residues. Per the germline V gene, CDR1 is MNHEY and CDR2 is SVGEGT. The V segment lost 6 bases and the J segment 4 bases; nucleotides outside the gene matches: 6. The CDR3 spells CASSQGLARETQYF. CDR3 in DNA: TGTGCCAGCAGCCAGGGACTAGCCAGAGAGACCCAGTACTTC.

V is TRBV7-9 and J is TRBJ1-2; maybe TRBD1 (5 bases). The length of the CDR3 is 14 residues. The V gene lost 1 base and the J gene lost 8 bases, with 14 bases spanning the gap. Per the germline V gene, CDR1 is SEHNR and CDR2 is FQNEAQ (reference sequence). The CDR3, as DNA: TGTGCCAGCAGCTTAGAGCCCAGGGTCAGGGGCTACACCTTC. Amino acid sequence: CASSLEPRVRGYTF.

The rearrangement uses TRBV6-5 and TRBJ2-5; TRBD2 agrees at 10 bases. CDR1 is MNHEY and CDR2 is SVGAGI in the germline V gene. V lost 7 bases, J lost 1 base, and 3 bases stayed unmatched. This CDR3 is built from 14 residues. The CDR3 DNA reads as TGTGCCAGCACCGGGACTAGCGCCCAAGAGACCCAGTACTTC. It is translated as CASTGTSAQETQYF.

This clone was seen only once. The sample carries other DNA sequences with the same CDR3. This chain joins TRBV7-9 and TRBJ1-5; D remains unclear. The CDR3 spans 13 residues. The V end lost 4 bases, the J end lost 6 bases, and 10 bases lay between the germline ends. Germline V gene lookup returns CDR1 SEHNR and CDR2 FQNEAQ (reference sequence). The CDR3 reads CASSSGAGQPQHF. As DNA, the CDR3 is TGTGCCAGCAGCTCAGGCGCGGGTCAGCCCCAGCATTTT.

The rearrangement uses TRBV7-9 and TRBJ1-3; perhaps TRBD1 as D (6 bases). Looked up from germline, CDR1 is SEHNR and CDR2 is FQNEAQ (reference sequence). V lost 3 bases, J lost 0 bases, and 12 bases lay in between. The CDR3 consists of 16 residues. The CDR3 is CASSLAGQTSGNTIYF. The CDR3 DNA is TGTGCCAGCAGCTTGGCTGGACAGACCTCTGGAAACACCATATATTTT.

In its sample, this clone was seen once. The rearrangement joins TRBV5-5 to TRBJ1-2; 12 nucleotides agree with TRBD1. The V segment lost 0 bases and the J segment 3 bases; nucleotides outside the gene matches: 3. The CDR3 extends over 16 amino acids. Germline V CDR1 and CDR2: SGHKS, YYEKEE (reference sequence). The CDR3 protein is CASSLGDRGRHYGYTF. The CDR3 DNA reads TGTGCCAGCAGCTTGGGGGACAGGGGGCGCCACTATGGCTACACCTTC.

The chain has TRBV7-2 and TRBJ2-3; D gene unclear. CDR3 length equals 12 residues. V was clipped by 6 bases and J by 3 bases, with 7 bases between them. The germline gives CDR1 SGHTA, CDR2 FQGNSA. The CDR3 loop reads CASSLDTDTQYF. The CDR3 coding sequence is TGTGCCAGCAGTCTAGATACAGATACGCAGTATTTT.

In its sample, this clone was seen once. The chain combines TRBV5-1 with TRBJ2-1, with 13 bases matching TRBD2. Germline V gives CDR1 SGHRS, CDR2 YFSETQ. Trimming removed 0 bases from V and 9 bases from J; junction bases left unmatched: 9. CDR3 size: 17 residues. CDR3 in DNA: TGCGCCAGCAGCTTGGCCCCCGGGACTAGCGGGGTCGGTGAGCAGTTCTTC. Translating it yields CASSLAPGTSGVGEQFF.

The chain joins TRBV27 to TRBJ2-7; 7 nucleotides match TRBD2. Germline assignment: CDR1 MNHEY and CDR2 SMNVEV (reference sequence). The J segment lost 3 bases and the V segment lost 4 bases, leaving 6 bases of the junction unmatched. The CDR3 is 14 amino acids. The CDR3 sequence is CASSSLGGSYEQYF. CDR3 nucleotide sequence: TGTGCCAGCAGTTCCCTCGGGGGGAGCTACGAGCAGTACTTC.

This clone was observed once. The rearrangement links TRBV10-3 to TRBJ2-1; weak D call: TRBD1 (6 bases). CDR1 ENHRY and CDR2 SYGVKD come from the germline V gene. The CDR3 sequence is 15 residues long. The germline V and J ends were trimmed by 6 bases and 9 bases, with 21 bases remaining between them. The CDR3 coding sequence is TGTGCCATCAGAGGGGACATGGCCTTTTCGGGTGAGCAGTTCTTC. The encoded protein is CAIRGDMAFSGEQFF.